This TCR beta chain was sequenced in a study of blood T cell repertoires in COVID-19. Study-wide context: Specimens from acute and convalescent COVID-19 originated in the United States, Italy and Spain. PBMCs, B-cell-depleted T cells, or T cells were the source of the cDNA or gDNA that made up the material.

As handled by the study authors: Using reference gene primer amplification, nucleated cell counts were estimated. Assay: immunoSEQ multiplex PCR; the TCRdb copy retains only in-frame clones and omits some. V and J calls and clone size are copied from that table; D and trimming were computed from the DNA. The data contain approximately 200,000 clones, approximately 80% of them seen just once; the ten biggest clones take up 6.9%. There are 15 residues in the CDR3. V was pared by 5 bases and J by 0 bases, with 8 bases between. Germline V lookup: CDR1 SEHNR, CDR2 FQNEAQ (reference sequence). The clonotype originates from a human donor with acute or convalescent COVID-19. The donor label of this sample is uncertain. Sequenced input: peripheral blood. The rearrangement links TRBV7-9 to TRBJ2-6; tentatively, D is TRBD1 (5 bases). This CDR3 reads CASSLRASGANVLTF. DNA of the CDR3: TGTGCCAGCAGCCTCAGGGCCTCTGGGGCCAACGTCCTGACTTTC.